Below are 30 T cell receptor beta chains sequenced from a single sample in a study of cytomegalovirus exposure and HLA in healthy donors. A multiplex PCR was run with 60 Vbeta primers and 13 Jbeta primers. Generated by immunoSEQ multiplex PCR, the TCRdb table keeps only in-frame clones and is missing some. The table includes 99,000 or so clones, roughly 73% detected once. Sequencing input: PBMCs. The receptors shown here come from a woman between 40 and 55 years old in good health and CMV-seropositive.

The CDR3, as DNA: TGTGCCAGTAGTATCCGAGGACAGGGTTCTGAAGAGACCCAGTACTTC. Encoded protein: CASSIRGQGSEETQYF. This chain connects TRBV19 to TRBJ2-5, with 8 bases matching TRBD1. Losses at the gene ends were 3 bases for V and 3 bases for J; bases not matched to a gene: 9. The CDR3 has 16 residues. Germline assignment: CDR1 LNHDA and CDR2 SQIVND (reference sequence).

The rearrangement links TRBV7-6 to TRBJ2-3; D is undetermined. Germline V lookup: CDR1 SGHVS, CDR2 FNYEAQ. V was clipped by 4 bases and J by 0 bases, with 14 bases between them. The CDR3 runs to 16 residues. The CDR3 region is CASSSTARTSTDTQYF. The CDR3 DNA reads TGTGCCAGCAGCTCTACAGCCCGAACTAGCACAGATACGCAGTATTTT.

The rearrangement uses TRBV21-1 and TRBJ2-1; TRBD2, the D gene given by the table, was not confirmed from the DNA. TRBV21-1 counts as a pseudogene. CDR3 length equals 14 residues. This CDR3 is CASSNRLAVHEQFF. CDR3 nucleotides: TGTGCCAGCAGCAATCGGCTAGCTGTCCATGAGCAGTTCTTC.

This clone was counted only a few times. The CDR3 region has the DNA TGTGCCACCAGCTGGGGACAGGCCAACTATGGCTACACCTTC. Its translation is CATSWGQANYGYTF. This chain joins TRBV15 and TRBJ1-2, with 8 bases matching TRBD1. After removal of 5 bases from V and 2 bases from J, the junction contained 4 bases not matched to a gene. Germline-derived CDR1 and CDR2 are LNHNV and YYDKDF (reference sequence). The CDR3 loop spans 14 amino acids. The full variable domain, with the rest looked up from reference TRBV15 and TRBJ1-2, is DAMVIQNPRYQVTQFGKPVTLSCSQTLNHNVMYWYQQKSSQAPKLLFHYYDKDFNNEADTPDNFQSRRPNTSFCFLDIRSPGLGDTAMYLCATSWGQANYGYTFGSGTRLTVV.

The chain uses TRBV7-9 and TRBJ2-7; 7 bases are a match to TRBD1. The CDR3 spans 15 residues. After removal of 5 bases from V and 10 bases from J, the junction contained 17 bases not matched to a gene. Germline-derived CDR1 and CDR2 are SEHNR and FQNEAQ (reference sequence). The CDR3: CASSPDRVGPTSQYF. CDR3 in DNA: TGTGCCAGCAGCCCAGACAGGGTGGGCCCTACGAGCCAGTACTTC.

The rearrangement uses TRBV25-1 and TRBJ1-3, with D unresolved. CDR1 and CDR2 from the germline V gene are MGHDK and SYGVNS. The CDR3 covers 13 residues. The V end was cut by 8 bases, the J end by 4 bases, with 12 bases between. CDR3 nucleotides: TGTGCCAGCGGGAGGGCTCTGGGAAACACCATATATTTT. This gives the protein CASGRALGNTIYF.

The J gene is TRBJ2-3, the V gene TRBV11-2; 7 bases agree with TRBD1. The CDR3 has 14 residues. V lost 6 bases, J lost 7 bases, and 10 bases stayed unmatched. Germline assignment: CDR1 SGHAT and CDR2 FQNNGV. CDR3 nucleotide sequence: TGTGCCAGCAGTCGACCACAGGGGATTAATACGCAGTATTTT. It is translated as CASSRPQGINTQYF.

This clone was seen a handful of times. The DNA for the CDR3 is TGTGCCAGCAGCTCCCGACTAGCGGGGAGCACAGATACGCAGTATTTT. Protein: CASSSRLAGSTDTQYF. This chain links TRBV11-2 with TRBJ2-3; 11 nucleotides agree with TRBD2. The V and J ends lost 4 bases and 0 bases, in that order; junction bases with no gene match: 3. Germline-derived CDR1 and CDR2 are SGHAT and FQNNGV. The CDR3 is 16 residues long.

For this clone: An end of the junction differs from the germline gene, which may be a read error. V usage is TRBV7-9 and J usage is TRBJ2-7, with 7 bases that match TRBD2. The CDR3 is made up of 14 amino acids. From germline, CDR1 is SEHNR and CDR2 FQNEAQ (reference sequence). Here the CDR3 DNA reads TGTTCCAGCAGGTCCCGGACTAGCTCCTACGAGCAGTACTTC. Protein sequence: CSSRSRTSSYEQYF.

The chain carries TRBV18 and TRBJ1-4; no clear D. Trimming removed 2 bases from V and 8 bases from J, with 15 bases in between. Germline lookup yields CDR1 KGHSH and CDR2 LQKENI. The CDR3 consists of 15 residues. Here the CDR3 DNA reads TGTGCCAGCTCACCAACATCGGGTGCAACCGAAAAACTGTTTTTT. This translates into CASSPTSGATEKLFF.

A single count supports this clone. The chain uses TRBV4-1 and TRBJ2-3; TRBD2 might be the D (6 bases). Per the germline V gene, CDR1 is MGHRA and CDR2 is YSYEKL. V lost 4 bases to trimming and J lost 3 bases, with 17 bases between them. The CDR3 runs to 16 residues. The CDR3 DNA sequence: TGCGCCAGCAGCCTTCCTAGCGATTTGAGGACAGATACGCAGTATTTT. Protein: CASSLPSDLRTDTQYF.

The CDR3 DNA sequence: TGTGCCAGCAGCTCTAAAAACAGGGGGGTCTTGTGGACTGAAGCTTTCTTT. Translation gives CASSSKNRGVLWTEAFF. The chain carries TRBV5-5 and TRBJ1-1; 8 nucleotides match TRBD1. This CDR3 has 17 residues. Germline CDR1 and CDR2: SGHKS and YYEKEE (reference sequence). V gave up 3 bases and J gave up 5 bases; unmatched junction bases: 15. Looking up the rest from reference TRBV5-5 and TRBJ1-1 gives the full variable domain: DAGVTQSPTHLIKTRGQQVTLRCSPISGHKSVSWYQQVLGQGPQFIFQYYEKEERGRGNFPDRFSARQFPNYSSELNVNALLLGDSALYLCASSSKNRGVLWTEAFFGQGTRLTVV.

V and J are TRBV29-1 and TRBJ2-1; possible D gene TRBD2, 7 bases. The CDR3 contains 12 residues. With 5 bases removed from V and 6 bases from J, the gap between germline ends came to 11 bases. Germline-derived CDR1 and CDR2 are SQVTM and ANQGSEA. Here the CDR3 reads CSVYRGGNEQFF. The CDR3 DNA reads TGCAGCGTTTATAGGGGGGGCAATGAGCAGTTCTTC.

This clone was seen only a few times. J is TRBJ2-7 and V is TRBV18, with unresolved D. CDR1 KGHSH and CDR2 LQKENI come from the germline V gene. This CDR3 contains 11 residues. Trimming stripped 4 bases from V and 6 bases from J, with 7 bases between. CDR3 nucleotide sequence: TGTGCCAGCTCACAGGCAGGCGAGCAGTACTTC. This encodes CASSQAGEQYF. Filled out from reference TRBV18 and TRBJ2-7, the complete variable domain reads NAGVMQNPRHLVRRRGQEARLRCSPMKGHSHVYWYRQLPEEGLKFMVYLQKENIIDESGMPKERFSAEFPKEGPSILRIQQVVRGDSAAYFCASSQAGEQYFGPGTRLTVT.

This chain connects TRBV18 to TRBJ1-4; no reliable D call. The CDR3 runs to 14 residues. Trimming cost V 5 bases and J 6 bases, with 13 bases left between them. The germline V gene has CDR1 KGHSH and CDR2 LQKENI. In nucleotides, the CDR3 is TGTGCCAGCTCAGCTATGGGAGTTGATGAAAAACTGTTTTTT. It is translated as CASSAMGVDEKLFF.

The chain couples TRBV19 to TRBJ2-2; 8 nucleotides align to TRBD2. Germline V CDR1 and CDR2: LNHDA, SQIVND (reference sequence). Trimming cost V 3 bases and J 5 bases; bases outside gene matches: 11. The CDR3 loop spans 17 amino acids. The CDR3 reads CASSILRGGVVTGELFF. The CDR3 DNA reads TGTGCCAGTAGTATTTTACGGGGGGGCGTTGTAACCGGGGAGCTGTTTTTT.

V usage is TRBV27 and J usage is TRBJ1-5; weak D call: TRBD1 (5 bases). From germline, CDR1 is MNHEY and CDR2 SMNVEV (reference sequence). Trimming shortened V by 5 bases and J by 5 bases, and 13 bases separated the two germline ends. This CDR3 has 14 amino acids. The CDR3 DNA is TGTGCCAGCAGTCTAGAATGGGGCGATCAGCCCCAGCATTTT. This encodes CASSLEWGDQPQHF.

Comments on this clone: The junction departs from the called germline gene at one end, perhaps through a read error. This chain connects TRBV14 to TRBJ2-5; the D is unclear. Germline-derived CDR1 and CDR2 are SGHDN and FVKESK. The CDR3 has 16 amino acids. The CDR3 nucleotides are TGTGCCAGCAGCCAAGAGACGTGGCCAAACCAAGAGGCCCAGTACTTC. Its protein product is CASSQETWPNQEAQYF.

This clone was recorded only once. The rearrangement links TRBV2 to TRBJ2-5, with 9 bases lining up with TRBD2. CDR1 and CDR2 from the germline V gene are SNHLY and FYNNEI. The CDR3 runs to 12 residues. Here the CDR3 reads CKSGGRRETQYF. CDR3 nucleotide sequence: TGTAAGAGCGGGGGGAGGCGAGAGACCCAGTACTTC.

This chain links TRBV7-8 with TRBJ2-1; TRBD1 is a possible D gene (6 bases). This CDR3 is built from 15 residues. V was shortened by 6 bases and J by 5 bases, with 17 bases between the two germline ends. Germline CDR1 SGHVS, CDR2 FQNEAQ. As DNA, the CDR3 is TGTGCCAGCAGTGCTCTCAAGAGGGGGAACAATGAGCAGTTCTTC. Translated: CASSALKRGNNEQFF.

The chain carries TRBV4-1 and TRBJ1-4, with D maybe TRBD1 (6 bases). Trimming took 1 base from V and 7 from J, leaving 13 bases between them. Germline V CDR1 and CDR2: MGHRA, YSYEKL. The CDR3 consists of 15 residues. The CDR3 loop is CASSQGTDRTEKLFF. DNA of the CDR3: TGCGCCAGCAGCCAAGGTACGGACAGAACTGAAAAACTGTTTTTT.

V is TRBV11-3 and J is TRBJ2-1, with TRBD2 as a possible D gene (6 bases). Per the germline V gene, CDR1 is SGHNT and CDR2 is YENEEA. The V gene lost 5 bases and the J gene lost 5 bases, with 16 bases spanning the gap. The CDR3 is made up of 15 amino acids. The CDR3 reads CASSRYRDSNNEQFF. The CDR3 nucleotides read TGTGCCAGCAGCCGGTACCGGGACTCGAACAATGAGCAGTTCTTC.

The rearrangement joins TRBV4-1 to TRBJ2-2, with 15 bases lining up with TRBD2. Germline-derived CDR1 and CDR2 are MGHRA and YSYEKL. There are 18 residues in the CDR3. J was trimmed by 7 bases and V by 4 bases; bases with no gene match: 10. In DNA form, the CDR3 reads TGCGCCAGCAGCCGGAGGACTAGCGGGAGGGCCCGGATCGGGGAGCTGTTTTTT. Protein: CASSRRTSGRARIGELFF.

This clone came up once. This rearrangement joins TRBV5-1 to TRBJ2-7, with D tentatively TRBD1 (5 bases). From germline, CDR1 is SGHRS and CDR2 YFSETQ. CDR3 length equals 13 residues. V was clipped by 0 bases and J by 3 bases, with 7 bases between them. CDR3 loop: CASSLDRSYEQYF. The DNA for the CDR3 is TGCGCCAGCAGCTTGGACAGGAGCTACGAGCAGTACTTC. The entire variable domain, with the rest obtained from reference TRBV5-1 and TRBJ2-7, is as follows: KAGVTQTPRYLIKTRGQQVTLSCSPISGHRSVSWYQQTPGQGLQFLFEYFSETQRNKGNFPGRFSGRQFSNSRSEMNVSTLELGDSALYLCASSLDRSYEQYFGPGTRLTVT.

Notes on this clone: In the same sample, other DNA sequences code for this CDR3. The CDR3 loop is CASSEDRGRGTEAFF. The CDR3 DNA sequence: TGTGCCAGCAGTGAGGACAGGGGTCGTGGCACTGAAGCTTTCTTT. The chain combines TRBV2 with TRBJ1-1; 9 bases line up with TRBD1. CDR1 is SNHLY, CDR2 FYNNEI, per germline. CDR3 length: 15 residues. V dropped 3 bases and J dropped 4; count of bases not matched to a gene: 6.

This clone has only one observation. J is TRBJ1-2 and V is TRBV28, with 7 nucleotides matching TRBD1. Germline V gene lookup returns CDR1 MDHEN and CDR2 SYDVKM. This CDR3 is 17 amino acids long. Trimming at V came to 8 bases and at J to 11 bases, leaving 26 bases not matched to a gene. The CDR3 DNA reads as TGTGCCAGCCGTAGCGGGGGAACGGAGGGGGCAGGGTCTTGGTACACCTTC. Its translation is CASRSGGTEGAGSWYTF.

Only one count was recorded for this clone. V usage is TRBV7-9 and J usage is TRBJ2-3, with TRBD2 matching over 7 bases. This CDR3 spans 15 amino acids. The germline V gene encodes CDR1 SEHNR and CDR2 FQNEAQ (reference sequence). V lost 5 bases to trimming and J lost 2 bases; unmatched junction nucleotides: 7. The CDR3 bases are TGTGCCAGCAGCCCCGCGGGGGTCTCCACAGATACGCAGTATTTT. Its translation is CASSPAGVSTDTQYF. Full variable domain (outside the CDR3, taken from reference TRBV7-9 and TRBJ2-3): DTGVSQNPRHKITKRGQNVTFRCDPISEHNRLYWYRQTLGQGPEFLTYFQNEAQLEKSRLLSDRFSAERPKGSFSTLEIQRTEQGDSAMYLCASSPAGVSTDTQYFGPGTRLTVL.

The chain employs TRBV19 and TRBJ2-7; D is unresolved. Germline values: CDR1 LNHDA, CDR2 SQIVND (reference sequence). Trimming stripped 6 bases from V and 6 bases from J, with 18 bases between. The CDR3 extends over 14 amino acids. The CDR3 DNA reads as TGTGCCAGTAGAAGTGGCAGCGTCTTCAGCGAGCAGTACTTC. It translates to CASRSGSVFSEQYF.

The V and J genes are TRBV15 and TRBJ1-2, with TRBD1 matching over 7 bases. After removal of 0 bases from V and 8 bases from J, the junction contained 12 bases not matched to a gene. Per the germline V gene, CDR1 is LNHNV and CDR2 is YYDKDF (reference sequence). The CDR3 totals 16 residues. The CDR3 region is CATSRESYRGRGGYTF. In DNA, the CDR3 is TGTGCCACCAGCAGAGAATCGTATAGGGGGCGCGGAGGCTACACCTTC.

About this clone: Other DNA sequences from this sample encode an identical CDR3 as well. J is TRBJ1-5 and V is TRBV29-1; D gene ambiguous. This CDR3 has 13 residues. Germline CDR1 and CDR2: SQVTM and ANQGSEA. Trimming removed 4 bases from V and 6 bases from J, with 13 bases in between. CDR3 amino acids: CSVVGRVGQPQHF. CDR3 DNA sequence: TGCAGCGTTGTGGGGAGAGTCGGTCAGCCCCAGCATTTT.